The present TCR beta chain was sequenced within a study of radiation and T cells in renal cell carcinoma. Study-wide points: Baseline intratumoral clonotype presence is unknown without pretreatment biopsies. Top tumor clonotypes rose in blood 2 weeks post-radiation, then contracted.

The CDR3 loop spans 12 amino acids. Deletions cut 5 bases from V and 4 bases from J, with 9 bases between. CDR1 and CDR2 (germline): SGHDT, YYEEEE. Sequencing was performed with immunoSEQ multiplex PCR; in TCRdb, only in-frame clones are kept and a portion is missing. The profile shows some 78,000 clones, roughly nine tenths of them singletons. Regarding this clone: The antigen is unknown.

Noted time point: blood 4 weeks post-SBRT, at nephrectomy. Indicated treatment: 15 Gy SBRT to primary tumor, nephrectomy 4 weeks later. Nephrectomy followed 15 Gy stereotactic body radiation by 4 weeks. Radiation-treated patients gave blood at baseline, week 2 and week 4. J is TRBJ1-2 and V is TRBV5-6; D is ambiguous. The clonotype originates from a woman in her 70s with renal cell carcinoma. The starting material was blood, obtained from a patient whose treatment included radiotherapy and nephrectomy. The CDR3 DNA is TGTGCCAGCAGTCAACCCTCCTATGGCTACACCTTC. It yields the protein CASSQPSYGYTF.